Below are 5 T cell receptor beta chains sequenced from a single sample in a study of control samples from healthy donors and cancer patients. TCRdb's copy holds only in-frame clones and misses some; the assay was immunoSEQ multiplex PCR. The sample holds about 160,000 clones; 70% to 90% are singletons and the top ten take 12%. Source material: blood. The receptors here all came from a man aged 30-40 years in good health.

The V call is TRBV4-3, the J call TRBJ2-2, with 12 positions matching TRBD2. The germline gives CDR1 LGHNA, CDR2 YSLEER. The CDR3 consists of 19 residues. With V trimmed by 0 bases and J by 4 bases, 9 bases remained unmatched. The CDR3 nucleotides are TGCGCCAGCAGCCAAGAGACCCTCGGACTAGCGGGATTCACCGGGGAGCTGTTTTTT. Its translation: CASSQETLGLAGFTGELFF.

The CDR3 DNA is TGTGCCAGCAGCCAAGGGACAGCGGGAAACACCATATATTTT. Protein product: CASSQGTAGNTIYF. The chain carries TRBV14 and TRBJ1-3; weak D call: TRBD1 (6 bases). The CDR3 runs to 14 residues. CDR1 is SGHDN and CDR2 is FVKESK in the germline V gene. V dropped 1 base and J dropped 4 bases, with 8 bases sitting between them.

CDR3: CASSSQGIGNEQFF. In nucleotides, the CDR3 is TGTGCCAGCAGCTCACAGGGGATCGGCAATGAGCAGTTCTTC. The chain couples TRBV7-8 to TRBJ2-1; 7 nucleotides agree with TRBD1. J lost 6 bases, V lost 4 bases, and 6 bases had no gene match. Looked up from germline, CDR1 is SGHVS and CDR2 is FQNEAQ. The CDR3 is 14 amino acids.

DNA of the CDR3: TGTGCCAGCAGTGAGATGGTTGGGGTGGGGGTCACAGATACGCAGTATTTT. Translating it yields CASSEMVGVGVTDTQYF. The chain couples TRBV2 to TRBJ2-3; D may correspond to TRBD1 or TRBD2 (5 bases each). V lost 3 bases and J 2 bases, leaving 18 bases between the germline ends. This CDR3 region has 17 residues. In germline, CDR1 is SNHLY, CDR2 FYNNEI.

The chain links TRBV11-2 to TRBJ2-7; D remains unclear. Germline values: CDR1 SGHAT, CDR2 FQNNGV. The CDR3 has 16 residues. With 3 bases removed from V and 3 bases from J, the gap between germline ends came to 18 bases. CDR3 amino acids: CASSFLGGRSDYEQYF. In nucleotides, the CDR3 is TGTGCCAGCAGCTTTCTAGGCGGCCGGTCAGACTACGAGCAGTACTTC.